This T cell receptor beta chain comes out of a study of blood T cell repertoires in COVID-19. Study summary: Samples came from the United States, Italy and Spain, spanning acute and convalescent COVID-19.

A single count supports this clone. Original analysis: Reference gene primers were amplified, and this amplification served to estimate nucleated cell counts. Here immunoSEQ multiplex PCR was the method, and the copy in TCRdb shows in-frame clones only, minus some. V and J calls and clone size are copied from that table; D and trimming were computed from the DNA. There are about 40,000 clones in the sample; 86% occur only once, and around a fifth lies in the top ten. V shed 4 bases, J shed 3 bases, and the junction held 8 bases outside the gene matches. This CDR3 region has 17 residues. Germline V lookup: CDR1 SEHNR, CDR2 FQNEAQ (reference sequence).

This receptor was taken from a man aged 45-65 years in a cohort sampled during active COVID-19. The rearrangement links TRBV7-9 to TRBJ2-1; TRBD2 agrees at 11 bases. The sample comprised peripheral blood. CDR3 coding DNA: TGTGCCAGCAGCTCCAAACTAGCGGGGGTCCTCTACAATGAGCAGTTCTTC. The encoded protein is CASSSKLAGVLYNEQFF.